The 6 T cell receptor beta chains listed next were all sequenced from one sample in a study of beta chain features in type 1 diabetes. The sequenced template was cDNA made from the entire isolated RNA. Generated by immunoSEQ multiplex PCR, the TCRdb table keeps only in-frame clones and is missing some. The sample has hundreds of thousands of clones, approximately 15% seen once; the top ten hold less than 0.04%. Sequencing was carried out using naive CD4+ T cells from blood. All receptors derive from a man younger than 40 in good health.

The rearrangement links TRBV30 to TRBJ1-5; D possibly corresponds to TRBD1 (5 bases). CDR1 is GTSNPN and CDR2 is SVGIG in the germline V gene (reference sequence). V was trimmed by 4 bases and J by 7 bases, leaving 14 bases between them. The CDR3 runs to 13 residues. DNA for the CDR3: TGTGCCTGGAACCGGCAGGGCTCGCAGCCCCAGCATTTT. As protein: CAWNRQGSQPQHF.

The rearrangement joins TRBV29-1 to TRBJ1-1; TRBD1 is a possible D gene (6 bases). The CDR3 loop spans 14 amino acids. V lost 5 bases and J 0 bases, leaving 13 bases between the germline ends. The germline gives CDR1 SQVTM, CDR2 ANQGSEA. The CDR3 spells CSVTRTAMNTEAFF. CDR3 in DNA: TGCAGCGTTACAAGGACAGCGATGAACACTGAAGCTTTCTTT.

Only a few counts were recorded for this clone. CDR3 sequence: CASRRETGELFF. CDR3 bases: TGTGCCAGCAGAAGAGAGACCGGGGAGCTGTTTTTT. The chain combines TRBV6-5 with TRBJ2-2; D is undetermined. This CDR3 has 12 amino acids. V lost 6 bases and J lost 5, with 7 bases in between. From germline, CDR1 is MNHEY and CDR2 SVGAGI.

A note on this clone: In the same sample, other DNA sequences code for this CDR3. The chain carries TRBV6-6 and TRBJ2-5; 9 bases map to TRBD1. With 5 bases clipped from V and 4 bases from J, the junction kept 2 bases outside the gene matches. The CDR3 extends over 13 amino acids. Germline CDR1 is MNHNY and CDR2 is SVGAGI (reference sequence). Here the CDR3 reads CASSRQGGETQYF. CDR3 coding DNA: TGTGCCAGCAGTAGACAGGGGGGAGAGACCCAGTACTTC.

This clone was seen more than once but under ten times. The genes are TRBV5-6 and TRBJ2-1; the D is unclear. Germline assignment: CDR1 SGHDT and CDR2 YYEEEE. The CDR3 totals 12 residues. With 0 bases removed from V and 7 bases from J, the gap between germline ends came to 5 bases. CDR3 sequence (DNA): TGTGCCAGCAGCTTGGTGGTTAATGAGCAGTTCTTC. Its protein product is CASSLVVNEQFF.

This clone was detected only a few times. The chain employs TRBV6-4 and TRBJ2-1, with TRBD2 identical over 14 bases. CDR3 length: 17 residues. Trimming cost V 3 bases and J 3 bases; bases outside gene matches: 4. From germline, CDR1 is MRHNA and CDR2 SNTAGT. CDR3 protein: CASSDDGTSGGYNEQFF. For the CDR3, the DNA is TGTGCCAGCAGTGATGATGGGACTAGCGGGGGCTACAATGAGCAGTTCTTC.